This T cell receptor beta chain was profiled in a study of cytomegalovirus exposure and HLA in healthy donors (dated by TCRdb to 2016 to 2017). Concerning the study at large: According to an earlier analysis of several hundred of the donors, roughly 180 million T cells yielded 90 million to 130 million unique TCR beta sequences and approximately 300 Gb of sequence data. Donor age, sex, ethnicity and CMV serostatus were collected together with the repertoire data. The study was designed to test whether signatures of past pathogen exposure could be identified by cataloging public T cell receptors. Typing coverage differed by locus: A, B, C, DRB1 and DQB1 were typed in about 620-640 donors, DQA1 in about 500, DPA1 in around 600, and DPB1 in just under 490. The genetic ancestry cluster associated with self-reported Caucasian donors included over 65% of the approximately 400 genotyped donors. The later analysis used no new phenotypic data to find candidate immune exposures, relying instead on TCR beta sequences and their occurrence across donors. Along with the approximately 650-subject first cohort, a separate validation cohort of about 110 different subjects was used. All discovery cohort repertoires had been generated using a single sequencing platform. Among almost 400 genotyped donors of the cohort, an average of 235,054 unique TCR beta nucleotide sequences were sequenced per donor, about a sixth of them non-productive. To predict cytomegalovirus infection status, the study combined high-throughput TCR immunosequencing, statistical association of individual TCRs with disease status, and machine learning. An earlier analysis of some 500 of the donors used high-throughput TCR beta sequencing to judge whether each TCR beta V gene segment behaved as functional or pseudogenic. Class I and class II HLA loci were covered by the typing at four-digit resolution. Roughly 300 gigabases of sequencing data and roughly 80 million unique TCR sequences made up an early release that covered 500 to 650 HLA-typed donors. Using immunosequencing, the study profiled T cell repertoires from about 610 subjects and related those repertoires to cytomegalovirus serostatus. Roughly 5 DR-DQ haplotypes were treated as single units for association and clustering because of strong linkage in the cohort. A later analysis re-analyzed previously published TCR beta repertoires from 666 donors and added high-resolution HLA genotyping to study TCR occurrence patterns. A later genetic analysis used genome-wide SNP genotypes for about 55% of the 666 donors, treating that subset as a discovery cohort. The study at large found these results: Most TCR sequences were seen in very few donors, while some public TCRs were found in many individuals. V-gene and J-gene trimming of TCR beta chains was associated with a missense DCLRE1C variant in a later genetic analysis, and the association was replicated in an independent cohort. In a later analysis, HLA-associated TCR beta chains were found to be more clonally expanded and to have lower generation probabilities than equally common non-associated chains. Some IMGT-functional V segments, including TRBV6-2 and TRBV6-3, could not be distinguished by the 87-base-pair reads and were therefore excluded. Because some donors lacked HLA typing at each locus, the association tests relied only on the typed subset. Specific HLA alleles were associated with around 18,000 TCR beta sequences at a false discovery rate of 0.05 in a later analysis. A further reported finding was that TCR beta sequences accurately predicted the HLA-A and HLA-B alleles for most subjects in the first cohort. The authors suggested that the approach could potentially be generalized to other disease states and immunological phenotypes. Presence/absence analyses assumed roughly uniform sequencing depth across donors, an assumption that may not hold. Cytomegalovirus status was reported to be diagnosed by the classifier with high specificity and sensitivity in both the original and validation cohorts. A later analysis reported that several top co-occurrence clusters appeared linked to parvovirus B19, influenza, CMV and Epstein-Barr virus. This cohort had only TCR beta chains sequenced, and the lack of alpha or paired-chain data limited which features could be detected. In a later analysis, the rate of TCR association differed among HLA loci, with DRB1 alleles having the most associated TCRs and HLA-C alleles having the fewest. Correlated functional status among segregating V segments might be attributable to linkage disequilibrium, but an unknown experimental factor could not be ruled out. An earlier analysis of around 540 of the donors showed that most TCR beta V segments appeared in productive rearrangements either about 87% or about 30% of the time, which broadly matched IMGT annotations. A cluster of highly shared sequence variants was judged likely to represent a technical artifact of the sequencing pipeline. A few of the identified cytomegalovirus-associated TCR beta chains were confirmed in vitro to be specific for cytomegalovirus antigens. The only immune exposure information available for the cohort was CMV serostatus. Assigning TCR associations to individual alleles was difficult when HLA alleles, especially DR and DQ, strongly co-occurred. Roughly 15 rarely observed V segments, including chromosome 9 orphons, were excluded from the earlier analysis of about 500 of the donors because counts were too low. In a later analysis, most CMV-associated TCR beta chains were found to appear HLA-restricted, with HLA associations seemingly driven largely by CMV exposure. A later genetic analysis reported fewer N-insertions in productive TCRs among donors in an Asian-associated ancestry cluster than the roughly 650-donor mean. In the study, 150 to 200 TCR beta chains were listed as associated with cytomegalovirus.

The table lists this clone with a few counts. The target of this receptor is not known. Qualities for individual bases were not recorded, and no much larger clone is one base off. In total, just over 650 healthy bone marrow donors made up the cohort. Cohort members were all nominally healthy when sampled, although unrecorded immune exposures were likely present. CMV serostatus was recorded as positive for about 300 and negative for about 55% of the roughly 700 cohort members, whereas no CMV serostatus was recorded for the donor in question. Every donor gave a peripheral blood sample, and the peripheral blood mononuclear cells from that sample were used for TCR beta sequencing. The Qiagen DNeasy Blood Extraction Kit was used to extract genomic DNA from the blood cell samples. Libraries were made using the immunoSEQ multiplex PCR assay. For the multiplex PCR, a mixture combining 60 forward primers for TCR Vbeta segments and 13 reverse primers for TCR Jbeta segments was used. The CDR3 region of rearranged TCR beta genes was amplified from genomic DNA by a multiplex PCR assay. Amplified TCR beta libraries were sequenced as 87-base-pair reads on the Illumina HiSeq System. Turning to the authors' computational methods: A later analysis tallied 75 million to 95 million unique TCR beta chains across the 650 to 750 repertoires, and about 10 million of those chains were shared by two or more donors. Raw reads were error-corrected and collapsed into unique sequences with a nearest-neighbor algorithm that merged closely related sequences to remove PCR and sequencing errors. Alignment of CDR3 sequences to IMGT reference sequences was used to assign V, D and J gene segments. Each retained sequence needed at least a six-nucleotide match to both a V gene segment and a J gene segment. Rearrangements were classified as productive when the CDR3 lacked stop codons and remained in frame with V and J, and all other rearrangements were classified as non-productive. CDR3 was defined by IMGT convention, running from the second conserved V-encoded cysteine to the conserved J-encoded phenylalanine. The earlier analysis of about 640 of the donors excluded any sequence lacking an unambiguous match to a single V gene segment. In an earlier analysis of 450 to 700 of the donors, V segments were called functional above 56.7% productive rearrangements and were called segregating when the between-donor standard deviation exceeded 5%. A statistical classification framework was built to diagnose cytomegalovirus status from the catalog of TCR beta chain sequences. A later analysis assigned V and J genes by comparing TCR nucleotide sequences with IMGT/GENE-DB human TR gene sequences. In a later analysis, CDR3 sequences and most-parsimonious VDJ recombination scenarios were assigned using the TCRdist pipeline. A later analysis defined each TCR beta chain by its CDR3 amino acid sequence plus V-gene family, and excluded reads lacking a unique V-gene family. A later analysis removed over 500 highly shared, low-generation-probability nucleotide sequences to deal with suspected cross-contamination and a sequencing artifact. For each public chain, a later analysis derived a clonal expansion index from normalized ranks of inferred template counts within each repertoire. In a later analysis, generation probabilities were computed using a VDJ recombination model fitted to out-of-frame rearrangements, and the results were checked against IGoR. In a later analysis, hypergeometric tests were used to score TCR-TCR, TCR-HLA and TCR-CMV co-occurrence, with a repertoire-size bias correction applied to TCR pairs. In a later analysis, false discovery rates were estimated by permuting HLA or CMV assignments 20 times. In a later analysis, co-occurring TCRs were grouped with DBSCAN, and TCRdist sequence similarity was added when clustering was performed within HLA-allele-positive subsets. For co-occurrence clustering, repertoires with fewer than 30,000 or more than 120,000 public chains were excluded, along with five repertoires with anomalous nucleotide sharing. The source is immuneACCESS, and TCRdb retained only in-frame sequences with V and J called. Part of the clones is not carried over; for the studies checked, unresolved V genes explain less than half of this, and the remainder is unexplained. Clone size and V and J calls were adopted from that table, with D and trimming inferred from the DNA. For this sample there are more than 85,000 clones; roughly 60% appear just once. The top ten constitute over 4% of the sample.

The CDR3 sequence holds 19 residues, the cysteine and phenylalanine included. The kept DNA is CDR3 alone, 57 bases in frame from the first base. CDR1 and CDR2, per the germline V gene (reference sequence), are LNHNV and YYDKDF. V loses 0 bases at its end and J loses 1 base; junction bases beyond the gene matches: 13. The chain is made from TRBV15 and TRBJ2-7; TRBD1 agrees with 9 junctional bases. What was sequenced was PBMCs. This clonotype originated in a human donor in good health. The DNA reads TGTGCCACCAGCAGAGATTTAGGGCCCACAGGGGGCAGGTCCTACGAGCAGTACTTC. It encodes CATSRDLGPTGGRSYEQYF. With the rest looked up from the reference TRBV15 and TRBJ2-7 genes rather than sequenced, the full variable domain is DAMVIQNPRYQVTQFGKPVTLSCSQTLNHNVMYWYQQKSSQAPKLLFHYYDKDFNNEADTPDNFQSRRPNTSFCFLDIRSPGLGDTAMYLCATSRDLGPTGGRSYEQYFGPGTRLTVT.